Following are 30 T cell receptor beta chains from one sample sequenced in a study of T cells in tumors after PD-1 blockade. Here immunoSEQ multiplex PCR was the method, and the copy in TCRdb shows in-frame clones only, minus some. The top ten hold approximately 19% of the sample, which has a few thousand clones, about 70% seen once. The source material was tumor tissue, sampled before anti-PD-1 treatment. The receptors were gathered from a human donor with basal cell carcinoma.

The chain recombines TRBV5-1 with TRBJ2-1; D is undetermined. The CDR3 extends over 14 amino acids. Germline assignment: CDR1 SGHRS and CDR2 YFSETQ. V was trimmed by 0 bases and J by 12 bases, leaving 16 bases between them. CDR3 protein: CASSLGTVPSGQFF. In DNA, the CDR3 is TGCGCCAGCAGCTTGGGGACGGTCCCTTCGGGGCAGTTCTTC.

The chain has TRBV12-3 or TRBV12-4 and TRBJ1-2, with D perhaps matching TRBD1 (6 bases). The CDR3 contains 13 residues. Trimming shortened V by 6 bases and J by 7 bases, and 15 bases separated the two germline ends. CDR3 bases: TGTGCCAGCAGCACCGGACAGATGGTTGGCTACACCTTC. This gives the protein CASSTGQMVGYTF.

The rearrangement uses TRBV5-4 and TRBJ2-1, with 9 bases identical to TRBD2. Germline CDR1 and CDR2: SGHNT and YYREEE (reference sequence). The CDR3 extends over 15 amino acids. Losses at the gene ends were 3 bases for V and 3 bases for J; bases not matched to a gene: 4. The CDR3 reads CASSSASGDYNEQFF. The CDR3 nucleotides read TGTGCCAGCAGCTCGGCTAGCGGGGACTACAATGAGCAGTTCTTC.

For this clone: The sample holds other DNA sequences that translate to the same CDR3. CDR3 DNA: TGTGCCAGCAGCCAAGCATCGCTAGCGGGGGCGGGGGGTGAGCAGTTCTTC. Its translation is CASSQASLAGAGGEQFF. The rearrangement uses TRBV4-2 and TRBJ2-1; 10 bases match TRBD2. V lost 1 base, J lost 9 bases, and 12 bases stayed unmatched. CDR1 and CDR2 from the germline V gene are LGHNA and YNFKEQ. The CDR3 is 17 amino acids.

The genes are TRBV7-2 and TRBJ2-7; no clear D. The CDR3 runs to 14 residues. Trimming cost V 1 base and J 2 bases, with 9 bases left between them. Germline V lookup: CDR1 SGHTA, CDR2 FQGNSA. The CDR3 here is CASSLGPATYEQYF. CDR3 DNA: TGTGCCAGCAGCTTAGGTCCAGCGACCTACGAGCAGTACTTC.

DNA for the CDR3: TGTGCCAGCAGCTCAGGACTAAGAACAGATACGCAGTATTTT. It yields the protein CASSSGLRTDTQYF. J is TRBJ2-3 and V is TRBV7-2; D perhaps matches TRBD2 (6 bases). This CDR3 has 14 residues. The V gene lost 4 bases and the J gene lost 3 bases, with 11 bases spanning the gap. Germline V lookup: CDR1 SGHTA, CDR2 FQGNSA.

CDR3 sequence reads: CASSLRTGVNEKLFF. The CDR3 nucleotides read TGTGCCAGCAGCTTGAGGACAGGGGTTAATGAAAAACTGTTTTTT. The V and J genes are TRBV5-4 and TRBJ1-4, with 9 bases aligning to TRBD1. This CDR3 spans 15 amino acids. Germline trimming cut 1 base from V and 4 bases from J; bases unmatched to any gene: 2. The V gene's germline CDR1 is SGHNT and CDR2 YYREEE (reference sequence).

This chain connects TRBV3-1 (or the pseudogene TRBV3-2) to TRBJ1-1, with TRBD1 matching 7 bases. J gave up 11 bases and V 4 bases, and 16 bases lay outside the gene matches. This CDR3 is built from 15 residues. Germline values: CDR1 LGHDT, CDR2 YNNKEL (reference sequence). CDR3 in DNA: TGTGCCAGCAGCCCTCAGGACAGGTTCGCCTGGGGTGCTTTCTTT. It specifies CASSPQDRFAWGAFF.

This clone is a singleton in its sample. This chain joins TRBV18 and TRBJ2-3; a weak D match, TRBD2 (5 bases). The germline gives CDR1 KGHSH, CDR2 LQKENI. The CDR3 contains 16 residues. V dropped 2 bases and J dropped 3 bases, with 15 bases sitting between them. CDR3 sequence reads: CASSPGGGGGTDTQYF. CDR3 bases: TGTGCCAGCTCACCAGGAGGAGGCGGTGGGACAGATACGCAGTATTTT.

The count of this clone is one. V is TRBV3-1 (or the pseudogene TRBV3-2) and J is TRBJ1-6; 10 nucleotides align to TRBD1. The CDR3 runs to 13 residues. Germline V gene sequence: CDR1 LGHDT, CDR2 YNNKEL (reference sequence). Trimming cost V 6 bases and J 9 bases; bases outside gene matches: 2. The CDR3 DNA reads as TGTGCCAGCAGGGACAGGGGGAGTTCACCCCTCCACTTT. This encodes CASRDRGSSPLHF.

The chain recombines TRBV6-6 with TRBJ1-1, with D possibly TRBD1 on 5 matching bases. Germline assignment: CDR1 MNHNY and CDR2 SVGAGI (reference sequence). The CDR3 is 15 residues long. Trimming shortened V by 2 bases and J by 0 bases, and 10 bases separated the two germline ends. The CDR3 sequence is CASSYREGMNTEAFF. CDR3 nucleotides: TGTGCCAGCAGTTACAGGGAGGGGATGAACACTGAAGCTTTCTTT.

The V and J genes are TRBV28 and TRBJ1-5; D is ambiguous. V was pared by 2 bases and J by 4 bases, with 12 bases between. The CDR3 covers 15 residues. Germline CDR1 MDHEN, CDR2 SYDVKM. The CDR3 loop reads CASSLRSAGNQPQHF. The CDR3 DNA is TGTGCCAGCAGTTTAAGGTCGGCGGGGAATCAGCCCCAGCATTTT. The variable domain in full, with the rest retrieved from reference TRBV28 and TRBJ1-5, is DVKVTQSSRYLVKRTGEKVFLECVQDMDHENMFWYRQDPGLGLRLIYFSYDVKMKEKGDIPEGYSVSREKKERFSLILESASTNQTSMYLCASSLRSAGNQPQHFGDGTRLSIL.

The chain links TRBV29-1 to TRBJ1-1, with D possibly TRBD1 on 5 matching bases. CDR3 length: 14 residues. CDR1 and CDR2 (germline): SQVTM, ANQGSEA. The V gene lost 5 bases and the J gene lost 0 bases, with 13 bases spanning the gap. The CDR3, as DNA: TGCAGCGTTTGGGGACGGCCCGTGAACACTGAAGCTTTCTTT. Translated, it gives CSVWGRPVNTEAFF.

This clone was seen more than once but under ten times. The rearrangement links TRBV6-5 to TRBJ2-5; D is uncertain. CDR3 size: 14 residues. V was cut by 3 bases and J by 3 bases, with 11 bases left in between. Germline V CDR1 and CDR2: MNHEY, SVGAGI. The CDR3 DNA reads as TGTGCCAGCAGTTATTCGTCTACTAAAGAGACCCAGTACTTC. It specifies CASSYSSTKETQYF.

This clone was seen more than once but under ten times. The chain links TRBV6-6 to TRBJ1-2; 7 positions agree with TRBD1. Germline V CDR1 and CDR2: MNHNY, SVGAGI (reference sequence). The junction had 20 bases not matched to a gene; V was cut back by 10 bases and J by 6 bases. The CDR3 extends over 16 amino acids. In DNA, the CDR3 is TGTGCCACCAGCCCTATTGAGACAGGGAGGGTTGATGGCTACACCTTC. Its translation is CATSPIETGRVDGYTF.

The V gene is TRBV7-9, the J gene TRBJ1-4; weak D call: TRBD1 (6 bases). The CDR3 loop spans 17 amino acids. V was pared by 2 bases and J by 3 bases, with 16 bases between. The germline CDR1 and CDR2 sequences are SEHNR and FQNEAQ (reference sequence). CDR3 DNA: TGTGCCAGCAGCTTATCGGGGGGCTACGGGGCTAATGAAAAACTGTTTTTT. Translated: CASSLSGGYGANEKLFF.

The chain carries TRBV2 and TRBJ1-1, with TRBD1 as a possible D gene (5 bases). Germline CDR1 SNHLY, CDR2 FYNNEI. Trimming shortened V by 3 bases and J by 1 base, and 12 bases separated the two germline ends. The CDR3 contains 15 residues. CDR3 nucleotides: TGTGCCAGCAGTGAGGGGGGGATACAGAACACTGAAGCTTTCTTT. This sequence encodes CASSEGGIQNTEAFF.

This chain joins TRBV20-1 and TRBJ2-7; 8 bases align to TRBD2. The CDR3 runs to 15 residues. Germline V gene sequence: CDR1 DFQATT, CDR2 SNEGSKA (reference sequence). J was trimmed by 0 bases and V by 3 bases; bases with no gene match: 7. CDR3 sequence (DNA): TGCAGTGCTAGTGGGGGACTAGGTGTCTCCTACGAGCAGTACTTC. It yields the protein CSASGGLGVSYEQYF.

This clone was counted a few times. This chain links TRBV14 with TRBJ2-7; no clear D. Deletions cut 5 bases from V and 3 bases from J, with 5 bases between. The CDR3 sequence is 11 residues long. The germline V gene encodes CDR1 SGHDN and CDR2 FVKESK. CDR3 loop: CASSDRYEQYF. The CDR3 DNA is TGTGCCAGCAGCGACCGCTACGAGCAGTACTTC.

The count of this clone is one. The V call is TRBV9, the J call TRBJ2-1, with 9 bases aligning to TRBD1. Losses at the gene ends were 0 bases for V and 3 bases for J; bases not matched to a gene: 7. The CDR3 sequence is 17 residues long. Germline-derived CDR1 and CDR2 are SGDLS and YYNGEE. CDR3 nucleotides: TGTGCCAGCAGCGTAGCGGACAGGGGATGGAGCTACAATGAGCAGTTCTTC. Protein product: CASSVADRGWSYNEQFF.

The rearrangement joins TRBV7-2 to TRBJ1-6; no definite D call. Trimming removed 5 bases from V and 9 bases from J, with 20 bases in between. Germline V CDR1 and CDR2: SGHTA, FQGNSA. The CDR3 spans 16 residues. The CDR3 reads CASSASVPAGISPLHF. In DNA, the CDR3 is TGTGCCAGCAGCGCCTCTGTCCCCGCGGGGATTTCACCCCTCCACTTT.

The chain joins TRBV6-5 to TRBJ1-2; D gene ambiguous. Per germline, CDR1 MNHEY and CDR2 SVGAGI. The V and J ends lost 6 bases and 8 bases respectively, with 7 bases between them. This CDR3 is 10 amino acids long. The CDR3 is CASRNGGYTF. CDR3 in DNA: TGTGCCAGCAGAAACGGGGGCTACACCTTC.

This chain connects TRBV5-1 to TRBJ1-1; 11 bases line up with TRBD1. Trimming removed 4 bases from V and 6 bases from J; junction bases left unmatched: 11. This CDR3 is 16 amino acids long. CDR1 SGHRS and CDR2 YFSETQ come from the germline V gene. CDR3 region: CASSKGQGARFAEAFF. For the CDR3, the DNA is TGCGCCAGCAGCAAAGGACAGGGGGCGCGTTTCGCTGAAGCTTTCTTT.

This chain uses TRBV28 with TRBJ2-7; 9 positions agree with TRBD2. The trim removed 5 bases at V and 3 bases at J, leaving 2 bases unmatched. CDR3 length equals 13 residues. Germline assignment: CDR1 MDHEN and CDR2 SYDVKM. The CDR3 DNA reads as TGTGCCAGCAGTATAGCGGGAGTCTACGAGCAGTACTTC. Translated, it gives CASSIAGVYEQYF. The entire variable domain, with the rest obtained from reference TRBV28 and TRBJ2-7, is as follows: DVKVTQSSRYLVKRTGEKVFLECVQDMDHENMFWYRQDPGLGLRLIYFSYDVKMKEKGDIPEGYSVSREKKERFSLILESASTNQTSMYLCASSIAGVYEQYFGPGTRLTVT.

The rearrangement joins TRBV6-2 or TRBV6-3 to TRBJ1-5; TRBD1 matches at 10 bases. Germline-derived CDR1 and CDR2 are MNHEY and SVGEGT. V trimming: 5 bases; J trimming: 5 bases; junction bases outside the gene matches: 6. The length of the CDR3 is 15 residues. CDR3 protein: CASSRDRGFHQPQHF. The CDR3 DNA sequence: TGTGCCAGCAGTCGGGACAGGGGATTCCATCAGCCCCAGCATTTT.

The gene calls are TRBV5-1 and TRBJ1-1; D is unresolved. Trimming removed 0 bases from V and 1 base from J, with 4 bases in between. Germline assignment: CDR1 SGHRS and CDR2 YFSETQ. The CDR3 covers 13 residues. The DNA for the CDR3 is TGCGCCAGCAGCTTGGAAACGAACACTGAAGCTTTCTTT. Translating gives CASSLETNTEAFF.

This clone was seen only a few times. The chain carries TRBV4-1 and TRBJ1-3; possible D gene TRBD1, 6 bases. The germline V and J ends were trimmed by 2 bases and 0 bases, with 17 bases remaining between them. The CDR3 sequence is 18 residues long. From germline, CDR1 is MGHRA and CDR2 YSYEKL. For the CDR3, the DNA is TGCGCCAGCAGCCAAATAGGGACACTCACTATCTCTGGAAACACCATATATTTT. It translates to CASSQIGTLTISGNTIYF.

The chain employs TRBV6-5 and TRBJ2-7; tentative D call: TRBD1 (6 bases). The CDR3 loop spans 15 amino acids. Trimming removed 6 bases from V and 3 bases from J, with 18 bases in between. Looked up from germline, CDR1 is MNHEY and CDR2 is SVGAGI. The CDR3 region is CASSPRTDRYYEQYF. CDR3 nucleotide sequence: TGTGCCAGCAGCCCCCGCACCGACAGGTACTACGAGCAGTACTTC.

The rearrangement links TRBV11-3 to TRBJ2-1, with D hard to call. CDR3 length: 13 residues. Trimming removed 2 bases from V and 8 bases from J, with 10 bases in between. In germline, CDR1 is SGHNT, CDR2 YENEEA. The CDR3 nucleotides are TGTGCCAGCAGCTTATTCGGTCCGGATGAGCAGTTCTTC. Its translation: CASSLFGPDEQFF.

J is TRBJ1-1 and V is TRBV4-1; D possibly corresponds to TRBD1 (6 bases). Germline CDR1 and CDR2: MGHRA and YSYEKL. V shed 7 bases and J shed 1 base, with 16 bases lying between them. The CDR3 is 15 residues long. The CDR3 loop is CASTPDRSPNTEAFF. The CDR3 coding sequence is TGCGCCAGCACCCCCGACAGGTCCCCGAACACTGAAGCTTTCTTT.